The entry that follows covers one T cell receptor (beta chain) sequence. What it recognizes is unknown. The sample originates from a study of breast tumors, draining lymph nodes, adjacent tissues. Study-level findings and limits: Tumor T cell lymph node origin was a supported hypothesis, not proven. Luminal-like breast cancer showed significantly higher tumor–nontumor repertoire similarity than basal-like. Tumors had less TCR diversity than lymph nodes, more than nontumor tissue.

The lymph nodes were axillary draining lymph nodes from breast cancer patients. In germline, CDR1 is MNHEY, CDR2 SVGEGT. Trimming cost V 2 bases and J 0 bases, with 4 bases left between them. CDR3 length: 13 amino acids. One entry per CDR3 protein results from TCRdb running MiXCR on the multiplex PCR reads. The top ten clones hold 1.3% to 1.5% of a sample with fewer than 250,000 distinct CDR3 sequences, roughly 32% of them seen once. The sequence derives from a female donor with breast cancer. Some clones in this sample may be carry-over from other donors' samples. This chain joins TRBV6-2 or TRBV6-3 and TRBJ1-1; unclear D gene. Sequenced: axillary lymph node tissue. CDR3 nucleotide sequence: TGTGCCAGCAGTTACAGCCTGAACACTGAAGCTTTCTTT. Translating it yields CASSYSLNTEAFF.